What follows are 24 T cell receptor beta chains derived from one specimen sequenced in a study of cytomegalovirus exposure and HLA in healthy donors. Researchers ran the PCR with 60 Vbeta and 13 Jbeta primers. Measured with immunoSEQ multiplex PCR; TCRdb has only the in-frame clones, and not every one. This sample has about 170,000 clones, with less than 80% found just once. Sequences were obtained from PBMCs. The receptors come from a man aged 35-49 years in good health and CMV-seronegative.

There are a few counts of this clone. The rearrangement links TRBV28 to TRBJ1-2; D possibly corresponds to TRBD1 (6 bases). The CDR3 contains 18 residues. The V and J ends lost 4 bases and 2 bases respectively, with 23 bases between them. Per the germline V gene, CDR1 is MDHEN and CDR2 is SYDVKM. CDR3 nucleotide sequence: TGTGCCAGCAGTTCAATCGGTGGAGGCGGGGGCCGAAACTATGGCTACACCTTC. Protein: CASSSIGGGGGRNYGYTF.

The chain combines TRBV4-1 with TRBJ2-7; weak D call: TRBD2 (6 bases). Germline V CDR1 and CDR2: MGHRA, YSYEKL. The CDR3 length is 14 residues. The ends were cut back, 3 bases at V and 2 bases at J, with 11 bases in the middle. This CDR3 reads CASSQRGITYEQYF. DNA for the CDR3: TGCGCCAGCAGCCAGCGGGGAATTACCTACGAGCAGTACTTC.

The chain combines TRBV27 with TRBJ2-1, with D tentatively TRBD1 (6 bases). The germline V gene encodes CDR1 MNHEY and CDR2 SMNVEV (reference sequence). Between the trimmed V and J ends, which lost 0 bases and 8 bases, there was a span of 14 bases. The CDR3 is 15 residues long. CDR3 protein: CASSLSAIWGHEQFF. For the CDR3, the DNA is TGTGCCAGCAGTTTATCGGCAATTTGGGGGCATGAGCAGTTCTTC.

This clone has a handful of counts. V usage is TRBV2 and J usage is TRBJ1-1; 7 bases line up with TRBD1. Trimming removed 7 bases from V and 4 bases from J; junction bases left unmatched: 9. The CDR3 totals 14 residues. Germline loops: CDR1 SNHLY, CDR2 FYNNEI. The CDR3 DNA is TGTGCCAGCACCCAGAGGGGGCCGGGCACTGAAGCTTTCTTT. Its translation: CASTQRGPGTEAFF.

V is TRBV5-4 and J is TRBJ1-2; TRBD1 matches at 8 bases. Germline V gene sequence: CDR1 SGHNT, CDR2 YYREEE (reference sequence). V lost 0 bases and J lost 0; bases outside the gene matches: 1. This CDR3 comprises 15 residues. In DNA form, the CDR3 reads TGTGCCAGCAGCTTGGTGGGACAGGCTAACTATGGCTACACCTTC. Its translation is CASSLVGQANYGYTF.

The chain joins TRBV6-4 to TRBJ2-3; 8 bases fit TRBD2. Losses at the gene ends were 4 bases for V and 3 bases for J; bases not matched to a gene: 6. Germline V gene sequence: CDR1 MRHNA, CDR2 SNTAGT. CDR3 length equals 15 residues. The CDR3 DNA reads TGTGCCAGCAGTGCTCGGGAGGGCCGAACAGATACGCAGTATTTT. Translating gives CASSAREGRTDTQYF.

The chain carries TRBV7-9 and TRBJ1-6; D possibly corresponds to TRBD1 (6 bases). CDR1 is SEHNR, CDR2 FQNEAQ, per germline (reference sequence). V lost 5 bases to trimming and J lost 5 bases, with 25 bases between them. This CDR3 is 19 amino acids long. DNA of the CDR3: TGTGCCAGCAGCGGCGACAGGTCAGAAGCCGATACCAATAATTCACCCCTCCACTTT. Residues: CASSGDRSEADTNNSPLHF. Full variable domain (remainder filled in from reference TRBV7-9 and TRBJ1-6): DTGVSQNPRHKITKRGQNVTFRCDPISEHNRLYWYRQTLGQGPEFLTYFQNEAQLEKSRLLSDRFSAERPKGSFSTLEIQRTEQGDSAMYLCASSGDRSEADTNNSPLHFGNGTRLTVT.

The J gene is TRBJ1-1, the V gene TRBV5-4, with 8 bases fitting TRBD1. V lost 9 bases to trimming and J lost 2 bases; unmatched junction nucleotides: 15. Germline CDR1 and CDR2: SGHNT and YYREEE (reference sequence). The CDR3 loop spans 16 amino acids. The CDR3 bases are TGTGCCACCGCGAGACGGACAGGGACATTTAACACTGAAGCTTTCTTT. It codes for CATARRTGTFNTEAFF.

V gene TRBV2 combines with J gene TRBJ2-5; 8 bases line up with TRBD2. This CDR3 region has 14 residues. V dropped 6 bases and J dropped 5; count of bases not matched to a gene: 8. Looked up from germline, CDR1 is SNHLY and CDR2 is FYNNEI. Here the CDR3 DNA reads TGTGCCAGCAGACCACTAGCGGCAAGCGAGACCCAGTACTTC. This gives the protein CASRPLAASETQYF.

V and J are TRBV7-2 and TRBJ2-7, with D perhaps matching TRBD1 (7 bases). The CDR3 runs to 16 residues. Germline assignment: CDR1 SGHTA and CDR2 FQGNSA. Trimming pared 6 bases from V and 5 bases from J, leaving 23 bases between. CDR3 DNA sequence: TGTGCCAGCAGTAGAGGGCCCGCAGGGGGGTCACACGAGCAGTACTTC. Amino acid sequence: CASSRGPAGGSHEQYF.

The genes are TRBV30 and TRBJ1-4, with D uncertain. This CDR3 has 13 residues. Looked up from germline, CDR1 is GTSNPN and CDR2 is SVGIG (reference sequence). Trimming pared 2 bases from V and 8 bases from J, leaving 12 bases between. The chain's CDR3 is CAWSYWNSEKLFF. The CDR3 DNA follows: TGTGCCTGGAGTTACTGGAATAGCGAAAAACTGTTTTTT.

The chain combines TRBV28 with TRBJ1-5, with TRBD1 matching over 8 bases. The CDR3 runs to 16 residues. J lost 0 bases, V lost 8 bases, and 9 bases had no gene match. Per the germline V gene, CDR1 is MDHEN and CDR2 is SYDVKM. In DNA form, the CDR3 reads TGTGCCAGCCGCCCCCGGGACAGGTTTAGCAATCAGCCCCAGCATTTT. It specifies CASRPRDRFSNQPQHF. Full variable domain (missing parts from reference TRBV28 and TRBJ1-5): DVKVTQSSRYLVKRTGEKVFLECVQDMDHENMFWYRQDPGLGLRLIYFSYDVKMKEKGDIPEGYSVSREKKERFSLILESASTNQTSMYLCASRPRDRFSNQPQHFGDGTRLSIL.

V usage is TRBV7-2 and J usage is TRBJ1-2; D is ambiguous. Per the germline V gene, CDR1 is SGHTA and CDR2 is FQGNSA. CDR3 length: 15 residues. Trimming stripped 4 bases from V and 3 bases from J, with 15 bases between. For the CDR3, the DNA is TGTGCCAGCAGCTCATCCCTCCCAGTTGACTATGGCTACACCTTC. It yields the protein CASSSSLPVDYGYTF.

CDR3 region: CASSPARTGLTGELFF. The CDR3 DNA is TGTGCCAGCAGTCCCGCCCGGACAGGGTTGACCGGGGAGCTGTTTTTT. The chain carries TRBV6-6 and TRBJ2-2; 8 bases agree with TRBD1. With V trimmed by 5 bases and J by 5 bases, 10 bases remained unmatched. Per germline, CDR1 MNHNY and CDR2 SVGAGI (reference sequence). The CDR3 has 16 amino acids.

The V gene is TRBV27, the J gene TRBJ1-3; TRBD1 matches at 9 bases. Germline CDR1 and CDR2: MNHEY and SMNVEV (reference sequence). The CDR3 is 16 amino acids. The V gene end was trimmed by 2 bases and the J gene end by 4 bases; junction bases not matched to a gene: 6. DNA for the CDR3: TGTGCCAGCAGTTTACCGGACAGGGGAGGGGGAAACACCATATATTTT. It translates to CASSLPDRGGGNTIYF.

The rearrangement links TRBV18 to TRBJ1-1; no clear D gene. Per the germline V gene, CDR1 is KGHSH and CDR2 is LQKENI. V was shortened by 6 bases and J by 3 bases, with 11 bases between the two germline ends. The CDR3 is 13 amino acids. This CDR3 reads CASSNKGDTEAFF. DNA for the CDR3: TGTGCCAGCTCCAATAAAGGAGACACTGAAGCTTTCTTT.

This chain links TRBV28 with TRBJ1-4; D unclear. Germline lookup yields CDR1 MDHEN and CDR2 SYDVKM. The CDR3 consists of 14 residues. V was pared by 5 bases and J by 6 bases, with 13 bases between. CDR3 in amino acids: CASSLVSEDEKLFF. CDR3 DNA sequence: TGTGCCAGCAGTCTCGTCAGCGAGGATGAAAAACTGTTTTTT.

The gene calls are TRBV9 and TRBJ2-1; D call uncertain. The CDR3 loop spans 17 amino acids. V shed 0 bases and J shed 7 bases, with 20 bases lying between them. The germline V gene encodes CDR1 SGDLS and CDR2 YYNGEE. The chain's CDR3 is CASSVGLRTLRTNEQFF. CDR3 coding DNA: TGTGCCAGCAGCGTAGGCTTACGAACCCTCCGCACAAATGAGCAGTTCTTC.

Only a few counts were recorded for this clone. The chain has TRBV19 and TRBJ2-1; 9 positions match TRBD1. The CDR3 extends over 15 amino acids. Looked up from germline, CDR1 is LNHDA and CDR2 is SQIVND (reference sequence). With 5 bases clipped from V and 7 bases from J, the junction kept 9 bases outside the gene matches. In DNA form, the CDR3 reads TGTGCCAGTAGTCCGAACCGGGACAGGGAAAATGAGCAGTTCTTC. It translates to CASSPNRDRENEQFF.

This chain uses TRBV9 with TRBJ2-3; TRBD2 agrees at 15 bases. CDR1 is SGDLS, CDR2 YYNGEE, per germline. J gave up 2 bases and V 3 bases, and 7 bases lay outside the gene matches. The CDR3 length is 18 residues. The CDR3 nucleotides are TGTGCCAGCAGCGCCTACGGACTAGCGGGAGGGTTCACAGATACGCAGTATTTT. Its translation is CASSAYGLAGGFTDTQYF.

This chain links TRBV5-4 with TRBJ1-1; unclear D gene. CDR1 is SGHNT, CDR2 YYREEE, per germline (reference sequence). The V end lost 0 bases, the J end lost 0 bases, and 12 bases lay between the germline ends. The CDR3 is 16 amino acids. The CDR3 sequence is CASSLGVAAMNTEAFF. CDR3 sequence (DNA): TGTGCCAGCAGCTTGGGCGTGGCGGCCATGAACACTGAAGCTTTCTTT.

This clone was counted a single time. This chain joins TRBV30 and TRBJ2-1; TRBD1 aligns across 10 bases. Germline CDR1 and CDR2: GTSNPN and SVGIG (reference sequence). This CDR3 has 14 residues. V dropped 5 bases and J dropped 5; count of bases not matched to a gene: 6. The CDR3 sequence: CAWLRQGAHNEQFF. For the CDR3, the DNA is TGTGCCTGGCTAAGACAGGGGGCCCACAATGAGCAGTTCTTC.

The J gene is TRBJ2-1, the V gene TRBV5-4, with TRBD2 matching 8 bases. Germline values: CDR1 SGHNT, CDR2 YYREEE (reference sequence). Trimming removed 0 bases from V and 10 bases from J; junction bases left unmatched: 12. There are 16 residues in the CDR3. CDR3 nucleotides: TGTGCCAGCAGCTTGGGCCCCTCGGGACTAGGAGAGGAGCAGTTCTTC. This sequence encodes CASSLGPSGLGEEQFF. Full variable domain (outside the CDR3, taken from reference TRBV5-4 and TRBJ2-1): ETGVTQSPTHLIKTRGQQVTLRCSSQSGHNTVSWYQQALGQGPQFIFQYYREEENGRGNFPPRFSGLQFPNYSSELNVNALELDDSALYLCASSLGPSGLGEEQFFGPGTRLTVL.

This clone has only a few counts. The rearrangement joins TRBV19 to TRBJ2-5; perhaps TRBD1 as D (5 bases). CDR1 LNHDA and CDR2 SQIVND come from the germline V gene (reference sequence). The length of the CDR3 is 14 residues. V lost 5 bases and J 2 bases, leaving 12 bases between the germline ends. Written as DNA, the CDR3 is TGTGCCAGTAGTCTCTGGGGCTATCAAGAGACCCAGTACTTC. This encodes CASSLWGYQETQYF.